This T cell receptor (beta chain) is from a study of T cells after yellow fever vaccination. Study summary: Some fractions had low cell numbers, and these were prepared with SMART-Seq v4 Ultra Low Input.

The CDR3 is made up of 13 amino acids. The V and J ends lost 11 bases and 2 bases respectively, with 14 bases between them. Germline CDR1 and CDR2: SNHLY and FYNNEI. TCR cDNA, made by 5'RACE template switching, carried an added universal primer site and UMIs. TCRdb recomputed calls from the 5' RACE reads with MiXCR, one row per CDR3 protein. The table includes 340,000 or so distinct CDR3 sequences, approximately 13% detected once. The table lists this clonotype with a few counts. The V gene is TRBV2, the J gene TRBJ2-3, with D tentatively TRBD2 (5 bases). The receptor's source is a young man who received the YFV17D yellow fever vaccine. This specimen consisted of CD4+ T cells sorted from PBMCs, obtained 15 days after the yellow fever booster vaccination. The chain's CDR3 is CAARSGFTDTQYF. The CDR3 nucleotides read TGTGCCGCGAGAAGCGGATTCACAGATACGCAGTATTTT. Based on the CDR3 plus reference TRBV2 and TRBJ2-3, the full variable domain is EPEVTQTPSHQVTQMGQEVILRCVPISNHLYFYWYRQILGQKVEFLVSFYNNEISEKSEIFDDQFSVERPDGSNFTLKIRSTKLEDSAMYFCAARSGFTDTQYFGPGTRLTVL.